The rows below give T cell receptor beta chains drawn from one sample of a study of blood T cell repertoires in COVID-19. Assay used: immunoSEQ multiplex PCR; TCRdb lists only in-frame clones, some missing. The sample includes 220,000 or so clones, about 82% of them seen just once. The specimen sequenced was PBMCs or T cells enriched from blood (not recorded which). These receptors originate from a woman aged 45-65 years who had recovered from COVID-19. CDR3s include the opening cysteine and the closing phenylalanine or tryptophan. Each record gives: clone size, CDR3 length, J gene, D gene, V gene, CDR3 DNA, CDR3 protein. D genes are given only for firm matches. Clone size is stated in some rows and not others, as once, few, many or a class when expanded.

. 14 TRBJ1-3 . TRBV7-2 TGTGCCAGCAGCTTAGCGCAGGGTGGAAACACCATATATTTT CASSLAQGGNTIYF
. 16 TRBJ1-5 . TRBV28 TGTGCCAGCAGTTTATGGGTTCCGGGGGGCAATCAGCCCCAGCATTTT CASSLWVPGGNQPQHF
once 14 TRBJ1-1 . TRBV19 TGTGCCAGTATTTCCGACAGAGAGGATACTGAAGCTTTCTTT CASISDREDTEAFF
. 14 TRBJ2-7 TRBD1 TRBV27 TGTGCCAGCAGTAAGGCGACAGGGGGCTACGAGCAGTACTTC CASSKATGGYEQYF
. 13 TRBJ2-7 TRBD2 TRBV13 TGTGCCAGCAGCTCCGAGCGGGGGGGAGAGCAGTACTTC CASSSERGGEQYF
. 15 TRBJ1-5 TRBD1 TRBV10-3 TGTGCCATCAGGGATAACAGGGGCGACAATCAGCCCCAGCATTTT CAIRDNRGDNQPQHF
few 18 TRBJ1-3 TRBD1 TRBV27 TGTGCCAGCAGTTCCTCATCGACAGGGGTAATCACTGGAAACACCATATATTTT CASSSSSTGVITGNTIYF
. 15 TRBJ1-2 . TRBV13 TGTGCCAGCAGCTTAGTCTGGGGAGGGGACTATGGCTACACCTTC CASSLVWGGDYGYTF
. 14 TRBJ1-1 TRBD1 TRBV10-1 TGCGCCAGCAGTGAGGGGACAGGGATTACTGAAGCTTTCTTT CASSEGTGITEAFF
once 13 TRBJ1-1 TRBD1 TRBV27 TGTGCCAGCAGCAGACAGGGGGCAACTGAAGCTTTCTTT CASSRQGATEAFF
. 16 TRBJ2-7 . TRBV12-5 TGTGCTAGTGGTTTACAAAGGGTGTTCGGGAACTACGAGCAGTACTTC CASGLQRVFGNYEQYF
. 15 TRBJ2-3 TRBD2 TRBV5-1 TGCGCCAGCAGGACTAGCGGGGGGCTCACAGATACGCAGTATTTT CASRTSGGLTDTQYF
once 14 TRBJ2-3 TRBD1 TRBV5-6 TGTGCCAGCAGTTCCAAGGGACAGGGGAATACGCAGTATTTT CASSSKGQGNTQYF
. 13 TRBJ2-7 TRBD1 TRBV6-5 TGTGCCACCCCGGGACAGGGTTGGTACGAGCAGTACTTC CATPGQGWYEQYF
. 17 TRBJ2-2 TRBD1 TRBV27 TGTGCCAGCAGTTCAACCCGACAGGGGTTCGCGACCGGGGAGCTGTTTTTT CASSSTRQGFATGELFF
. 14 TRBJ2-5 TRBD2 TRBV5-1 TGCGCCAGCAGCTTGGGCGGGAGGGGAGAGACCCAGTACTTC CASSLGGRGETQYF
. 16 TRBJ1-1 TRBD1 TRBV3-1/TRBV3-2 TGTGCCAGCAGCTCAAGGGGACAGGGGCTGAACACTGAAGCTTTCTTT CASSSRGQGLNTEAFF
. 16 TRBJ2-7 . TRBV4-1 TGCGCCAGCAGCCAAGGTCTAGCGCGCGAACTTTACGAGCAGTACTTC CASSQGLARELYEQYF
. 11 TRBJ2-7 . TRBV10-1 TGCGCCAGCGGGACACTATACGAGCAGTACTTC CASGTLYEQYF
. 14 TRBJ2-7 TRBD1 TRBV30 TGTGCCTGGGGAAGGGGACAGGTGTCCTACGAGCAGTACTTC CAWGRGQVSYEQYF
few 15 TRBJ1-6 . TRBV4-3 TGCGCCAGCAGCCTAGGGACAAAAGGATTTTCACCCCTCCACTTT CASSLGTKGFSPLHF
once 16 TRBJ1-5 . TRBV19 TGTGCCAGTAGTATGTCTGTTAGGGGATACAATCAGCCCCAGCATTTT CASSMSVRGYNQPQHF
few 14 TRBJ1-2 . TRBV6-2/TRBV6-3 TGTGCCAGCAGTTACTTCCGGGGAAACTATGGCTACACCTTC CASSYFRGNYGYTF
. 12 TRBJ2-1 . TRBV4-1 TGCGCCAGCAGCCAAGACGCGGTAGAGCAGTTCTTC CASSQDAVEQFF
. 17 TRBJ2-1 TRBD2 TRBV4-3 TGCGCCAGCAGCCAAGACTCAAGCGGGGGGACCTACAATGAGCAGTTCTTC CASSQDSSGGTYNEQFF
. 13 TRBJ1-1 . TRBV12-3/TRBV12-4 TGTGCCAGCAGTCTGACAGTTAACACTGAAGCTTTCTTT CASSLTVNTEAFF
few 13 TRBJ2-7 . TRBV11-2 TGTGCCAGCAGCTTACAAACAGCCTACGAGCAGTACTTC CASSLQTAYEQYF
. 14 TRBJ1-2 TRBD1 TRBV11-2 TGTGCCAGCAGCTTCGGGACAGGGGGAAATGGCTACACCTTC CASSFGTGGNGYTF
. 15 TRBJ1-2 . TRBV19 TGTGCCAGTAGTAATCCCCGTACAACTAACTATGGCTACACCTTC CASSNPRTTNYGYTF
. 15 TRBJ2-2 TRBD2 TRBV7-8 TGTGCCAGCAGCTTCGGGACTAGCGGGAGTGGGGAGCTGTTTTTT CASSFGTSGSGELFF
. 13 TRBJ1-1 . TRBV18 TGTGCCAGCTCACCGGCGACTAACACTGAAGCTTTCTTT CASSPATNTEAFF
once 14 TRBJ1-1 . TRBV5-1 TGCGCCAGCAGCATAGGACAATTGAACACTGAAGCTTTCTTT CASSIGQLNTEAFF
. 16 TRBJ2-7 TRBD1 TRBV6-9 TGTGCCAGCAGCCGGGACAGGGAGACCGAGACCTACGAGCAGTACTTC CASSRDRETETYEQYF
. 13 TRBJ2-5 TRBD2 TRBV30 TGTGCCTGGAGTCCGGGACTAACCGAGACCCAGTACTTC CAWSPGLTETQYF
. 13 TRBJ1-1 . TRBV30 TGTGCCTGGACCGAGGGGGTTTCGTCTGAAGCTTTCTTT CAWTEGVSSEAFF
. 15 TRBJ1-2 . TRBV7-8 TGTGCCAGCAGCTCAATACAGGGTAATCACTATGGCTACACCTTC CASSSIQGNHYGYTF
few 14 TRBJ2-3 . TRBV13 TGTGCCAGCAGCCCCAGGACTAGCACAGATACGCAGTATTTT CASSPRTSTDTQYF
. 15 TRBJ1-6 . TRBV27 TGTGCCAGCAGTTTGACTGGGCGAGGGAATTCACCCCTCCACTTT CASSLTGRGNSPLHF
. 13 TRBJ1-1 . TRBV18 TGTGCCAGCTCACCAATCATGAACACTGAAGCTTTCTTT CASSPIMNTEAFF
. 14 TRBJ1-2 . TRBV7-2 TGTGCCAGCAGCTTAGCCGGGACTAACTATGGCTACACCTTC CASSLAGTNYGYTF
. 16 TRBJ2-7 TRBD2 TRBV2 TGTGCCAGCAGTGCCGGGACTATCCCGAGCTCCTACGAGCAGTACTTC CASSAGTIPSSYEQYF
. 14 TRBJ2-7 TRBD1 TRBV10-3 TGTGCCATCGCCCCTGATGACAGGGGATACGAGCAGTACTTC CAIAPDDRGYEQYF
. 14 TRBJ2-7 . TRBV19 TGTGCCAGTAGTATTCTCCCGTCTATCGACGAGCAGTACTTC CASSILPSIDEQYF
. 15 TRBJ1-1 TRBD1 TRBV19 TGTGCCAGTAGTACGTACGAGACAGGGAGCACTGAAGCTTTCTTT CASSTYETGSTEAFF
. 13 TRBJ1-2 TRBD1 TRBV11-3 TGTGCCAGCAGCCCGGACAGGGCATATGGCTACACCTTC CASSPDRAYGYTF
once 16 TRBJ2-7 TRBD1 TRBV6-2/TRBV6-3 TGTGCCAGCAGCGCCTCCGGGACAGCCCGATCCTACGAGCAGTACTTC CASSASGTARSYEQYF
. 14 TRBJ1-5 . TRBV7-9 TGTGCCAGTGGCCGGGGGAGGAGGGAACAGCCCCAGCATTTT CASGRGRREQPQHF
once 13 TRBJ2-7 . TRBV2 TGTGCCAGCAGTGTCCGTCCCTCCTACGAGCAGTACTTC CASSVRPSYEQYF
. 13 TRBJ2-2 TRBD2 TRBV7-2 TGTGCCAGCAGCTTAAGCGGGAGAGGGGAGCTGTTTTTT CASSLSGRGELFF
. 14 TRBJ2-3 . TRBV7-8 TGTGCCAGCAGCGCATGGACTAGCACAGATACGCAGTATTTT CASSAWTSTDTQYF
. 13 TRBJ2-5 . TRBV5-5 TGTGCCAGCCTCGCCAACTTCGGGGAGACCCAGTACTTC CASLANFGETQYF
once 13 TRBJ1-1 . TRBV4-3 TGCGCCAGCAGCCAAGATGGGGGGTTTGAAGCTTTCTTT CASSQDGGFEAFF
once 13 TRBJ1-1 TRBD1 TRBV19 TGTGCCAGTGCCCGGGACAGGGACACTGAAGCTTTCTTT CASARDRDTEAFF
. 23 TRBJ1-2 TRBD1 TRBV29-1 TGCAGCGTTGAGCCTCAACTGTACATACCGGGACAGGGGGCTTCAACCCCCCTCTATGGCTACACCTTC CSVEPQLYIPGQGASTPLYGYTF
. 12 TRBJ2-3 . TRBV9 TGTGCCAGCAGCGCAGTTCAAGATACGCAGTATTTT CASSAVQDTQYF
. 14 TRBJ2-7 TRBD1 TRBV7-3 TGTGCCAGCAGCCTAGGACAGGGGGCTAGCGAGCAGTACTTC CASSLGQGASEQYF
. 13 TRBJ1-4 . TRBV24-1 TGTGCCACCAGTGAGGACAGAAGTGAAAAACTGTTTTTT CATSEDRSEKLFF